This T cell receptor (beta chain) was sequenced in a study of blood T cell repertoires in COVID-19. Cohort assignment relied on participant-reported clinical history. Sequenced by immunoSEQ multiplex PCR; TCRdb stores in-frame clones only, minus some. The repertoire holds hundreds of thousands of clones, with around 88% as singletons. Germline values: CDR1 MNHNS, CDR2 SASEGT. The V end was cut by 2 bases, the J end by 4 bases, with 8 bases between. CDR3 length equals 14 residues. Sequencing was performed on PBMCs or T cells enriched from blood (not recorded which). The V call is TRBV6-1, the J call TRBJ2-2; D is unresolved. This sequence originates from a woman in her forties with acute COVID-19. CDR3 sequence reads: CASSETVPTGELFF. DNA for the CDR3: TGTGCCAGCAGTGAAACGGTCCCCACCGGGGAGCTGTTTTTT.